These T cell receptor beta chains were read from a single sample in a study of beta chain features in type 1 diabetes. Data came from immunoSEQ multiplex PCR; TCRdb stores just in-frame clones and leaves some out. This table holds about 140,000 clones, about 9.7% found once. Material: central memory CD4+ T cells from blood. Receptor source: a middle-aged woman in good health. Both conserved end residues are part of each CDR3. Each record gives: clone size, D gene, V gene, J gene, CDR3 protein, CDR3 DNA. The D gene is left open where the match is weak. Size tells how often a clone was seen (once, few, many) or the class of an expanded clone, and some rows leave it out.

clone_size: few; d_call: TRBD1; v_call: TRBV2; j_call: TRBJ1-1; cdr3_aa: CASSQGGNTEAFF; cdr3_nt: TGTGCCAGCAGCCAGGGGGGTAACACTGAAGCTTTCTTT
clone_size: few; d_call: .; v_call: TRBV11-1; j_call: TRBJ2-6; cdr3_aa: CASTEGVTGANVLTF; cdr3_nt: TGTGCCAGCACCGAGGGGGTTACTGGGGCCAACGTCCTGACTTTC
clone_size: many; d_call: .; v_call: TRBV29-1; j_call: TRBJ2-5; cdr3_aa: CSVGTEQETQYF; cdr3_nt: TGCAGCGTTGGGACAGAACAAGAGACCCAGTACTTC
clone_size: few; d_call: TRBD2; v_call: TRBV27; j_call: TRBJ2-1; cdr3_aa: CASSPQRGRAWNEQFF; cdr3_nt: TGTGCCAGCAGTCCCCAGCGGGGGAGGGCTTGGAATGAGCAGTTCTTC
clone_size: few; d_call: .; v_call: TRBV2; j_call: TRBJ2-2; cdr3_aa: CASSERGVAWNTGELFF; cdr3_nt: TGTGCCAGCAGTGAACGCGGGGTAGCGTGGAACACCGGGGAGCTGTTTTTT
clone_size: few; d_call: TRBD1; v_call: TRBV7-6; j_call: TRBJ1-5; cdr3_aa: CASSLGQGQGNQPQHF; cdr3_nt: TGTGCCAGCAGCTTAGGTCAGGGACAGGGCAATCAGCCCCAGCATTTT
clone_size: few; d_call: .; v_call: TRBV6-6; j_call: TRBJ2-7; cdr3_aa: CASSSPAAYEQYF; cdr3_nt: TGTGCCAGCAGTTCTCCGGCGGCATACGAGCAGTACTTC
clone_size: .; d_call: TRBD2; v_call: TRBV2; j_call: TRBJ2-2; cdr3_aa: CASSDRAGGRRGTGELFF; cdr3_nt: TGTGCCAGCAGTGACCGAGCGGGGGGGCGGCGGGGCACCGGGGAGCTGTTTTTT
clone_size: few; d_call: TRBD1; v_call: TRBV6-5; j_call: TRBJ2-5; cdr3_aa: CASSGTQGETQYF; cdr3_nt: TGTGCCAGCAGTGGGACACAGGGGGAGACCCAGTACTTC
clone_size: .; d_call: TRBD2; v_call: TRBV18; j_call: TRBJ2-1; cdr3_aa: CASSPPVGRGSSYNEQFF; cdr3_nt: TGTGCCAGCTCACCACCAGTTGGGCGGGGGAGCTCCTACAATGAGCAGTTCTTC
clone_size: few; d_call: TRBD1; v_call: TRBV10-3; j_call: TRBJ2-7; cdr3_aa: CAISRGTVGFEQYF; cdr3_nt: TGTGCCATCAGTAGGGGGACAGTGGGTTTCGAGCAGTACTTC
clone_size: few; d_call: TRBD1; v_call: TRBV7-2; j_call: TRBJ1-2; cdr3_aa: CASSAGQNYGYTF; cdr3_nt: TGTGCCAGCAGCGCGGGACAGAACTATGGCTACACCTTC
clone_size: many; d_call: TRBD2; v_call: TRBV13; j_call: TRBJ2-4; cdr3_aa: CASSARGGTGGNIQYF; cdr3_nt: TGTGCCAGCAGCGCGCGGGGGGGCACCGGCGGTAACATTCAGTACTTC
clone_size: many; d_call: .; v_call: TRBV29-1; j_call: TRBJ2-5; cdr3_aa: CSAYQGRETQYF; cdr3_nt: TGCAGCGCTTACCAGGGAAGGGAGACCCAGTACTTC
clone_size: .; d_call: .; v_call: TRBV7-7; j_call: TRBJ2-1; cdr3_aa: CASSLAPSANEQFF; cdr3_nt: TGTGCTAGCAGCTTAGCACCTAGCGCGAATGAGCAGTTCTTC
clone_size: .; d_call: .; v_call: TRBV6-1; j_call: TRBJ1-2; cdr3_aa: CASLQGRDYGYTF; cdr3_nt: TGTGCCAGCCTACAGGGTCGGGACTATGGCTACACCTTC
clone_size: few; d_call: TRBD1; v_call: TRBV20-1; j_call: TRBJ1-2; cdr3_aa: CSATGGGYTF; cdr3_nt: TGCAGTGCTACAGGGGGTGGCTACACCTTC
clone_size: few; d_call: .; v_call: TRBV5-1; j_call: TRBJ1-3; cdr3_aa: CASSLAQGGSGNTIYF; cdr3_nt: TGCGCCAGCAGCTTGGCCCAGGGAGGCTCTGGAAACACCATATATTTT
clone_size: .; d_call: .; v_call: TRBV4-1; j_call: TRBJ2-1; cdr3_aa: CASSQGQEGALSYNEQFF; cdr3_nt: TGCGCCAGCAGCCAAGGTCAGGAGGGGGCCCTCTCCTACAATGAGCAGTTCTTC
clone_size: few; d_call: TRBD2; v_call: TRBV6-5; j_call: TRBJ2-3; cdr3_aa: CASSYGGGAGTDTQYF; cdr3_nt: TGTGCCAGCAGTTACGGCGGGGGGGCCGGCACAGATACGCAGTATTTT
clone_size: .; d_call: .; v_call: TRBV7-2; j_call: TRBJ1-2; cdr3_aa: CASSLAGAGTHGYTF; cdr3_nt: TGTGCCAGCAGCTTAGCGGGGGCCGGGACCCATGGCTACACCTTC
clone_size: few; d_call: .; v_call: TRBV5-1; j_call: TRBJ2-1; cdr3_aa: CASSLATGSYNEQFF; cdr3_nt: TGCGCCAGCAGCTTGGCCACAGGGAGCTACAATGAGCAGTTCTTC
clone_size: few; d_call: .; v_call: TRBV19; j_call: TRBJ2-1; cdr3_aa: CASSILVQANEQFF; cdr3_nt: TGTGCCAGTAGTATACTTGTGCAGGCCAATGAGCAGTTCTTC
clone_size: .; d_call: .; v_call: TRBV18; j_call: TRBJ1-5; cdr3_aa: CASSPSGNQPQHF; cdr3_nt: TGTGCCAGCTCACCGTCGGGTAATCAGCCCCAGCATTTT
clone_size: .; d_call: TRBD2; v_call: TRBV7-9; j_call: TRBJ2-3; cdr3_aa: CASSSPSGGRVDTQYF; cdr3_nt: TGTGCCAGCAGCTCCCCTAGCGGGGGGCGGGTAGATACGCAGTATTTT
clone_size: few; d_call: .; v_call: TRBV4-1; j_call: TRBJ2-7; cdr3_aa: CASSQVKGNRDNYEQYF; cdr3_nt: TGCGCCAGCAGCCAGGTAAAGGGAAACCGGGACAACTACGAGCAGTACTTC
clone_size: .; d_call: TRBD2; v_call: TRBV18; j_call: TRBJ2-1; cdr3_aa: CASSPPQRDYNEQFF; cdr3_nt: TGTGCCAGCTCACCACCCCAGCGGGACTACAATGAGCAGTTCTTC
clone_size: once; d_call: .; v_call: TRBV6-1; j_call: TRBJ2-7; cdr3_aa: CASRGITGSYEQYF; cdr3_nt: TGTGCCAGCAGGGGGATTACAGGGTCCTACGAGCAGTACTTC
clone_size: few; d_call: .; v_call: TRBV2; j_call: TRBJ1-1; cdr3_aa: CASSGGLWNTEAFF; cdr3_nt: TGTGCCAGCAGTGGAGGCCTCTGGAACACTGAAGCTTTCTTT
clone_size: few; d_call: .; v_call: TRBV5-6; j_call: TRBJ2-1; cdr3_aa: CASSSQILGLYNEQFF; cdr3_nt: TGTGCCAGCAGCTCACAAATCCTAGGATTATACAATGAGCAGTTCTTC
clone_size: .; d_call: .; v_call: TRBV25-1; j_call: TRBJ2-5; cdr3_aa: CASSYANQGLRETQYF; cdr3_nt: TGTGCCAGCAGTTACGCAAACCAGGGACTCCGAGAGACCCAGTACTTC
clone_size: few; d_call: TRBD2; v_call: TRBV6-1; j_call: TRBJ2-7; cdr3_aa: CASSSPGGNSYEQYF; cdr3_nt: TGTGCCAGCAGTTCCCCGGGGGGGAACTCCTACGAGCAGTACTTC
clone_size: .; d_call: .; v_call: TRBV5-1; j_call: TRBJ2-3; cdr3_aa: CASSPIPSTDTQYF; cdr3_nt: TGCGCCAGCAGCCCTATACCGAGCACAGATACGCAGTATTTT
clone_size: .; d_call: TRBD2; v_call: TRBV4-1; j_call: TRBJ2-2; cdr3_aa: CASSQASGLADTGELFF; cdr3_nt: TGCGCCAGCAGCCAAGCTAGCGGACTAGCGGACACCGGGGAGCTGTTTTTT
clone_size: .; d_call: .; v_call: TRBV7-2; j_call: TRBJ2-3; cdr3_aa: CASSLVASTDTQYF; cdr3_nt: TGTGCCAGCAGCTTAGTAGCGAGCACAGATACGCAGTATTTT
clone_size: .; d_call: .; v_call: TRBV7-9; j_call: TRBJ2-3; cdr3_aa: CASSSGISTDTQYF; cdr3_nt: TGTGCCAGCAGCTCCGGGATCAGCACAGATACGCAGTATTTT
clone_size: few; d_call: TRBD2; v_call: TRBV6-6; j_call: TRBJ2-5; cdr3_aa: CASLSSGGEETQYF; cdr3_nt: TGTGCCAGCCTTTCTAGCGGGGGGGAAGAGACCCAGTACTTC
clone_size: few; d_call: .; v_call: TRBV5-6; j_call: TRBJ1-4; cdr3_aa: CASSFYADEKLFF; cdr3_nt: TGTGCCAGCAGCTTCTATGCGGATGAAAAACTGTTTTTT
clone_size: .; d_call: .; v_call: TRBV7-2; j_call: TRBJ2-4; cdr3_aa: CASRQGLQAKNIQYF; cdr3_nt: TGTGCCAGCCGACAGGGACTCCAAGCCAAAAACATTCAGTACTTC
clone_size: .; d_call: TRBD1; v_call: TRBV2; j_call: TRBJ2-2; cdr3_aa: CASSVRFGTGGADHRELFF; cdr3_nt: TGTGCCAGCAGCGTAAGATTCGGGACAGGGGGCGCCGATCACAGGGAGCTGTTTTTT
clone_size: .; d_call: TRBD1; v_call: TRBV5-4; j_call: TRBJ1-3; cdr3_aa: CASKRQGAGGNTIYF; cdr3_nt: TGTGCCAGCAAGCGACAGGGGGCGGGTGGAAACACCATATATTTT
clone_size: few; d_call: .; v_call: TRBV4-3; j_call: TRBJ2-2; cdr3_aa: CASSQVGGTGELFF; cdr3_nt: TGCGCCAGCAGCCAAGTCGGAGGCACCGGGGAGCTGTTTTTT
clone_size: .; d_call: TRBD1; v_call: TRBV5-6; j_call: TRBJ2-7; cdr3_aa: CASSFTGALYEQYF; cdr3_nt: TGTGCCAGCAGCTTTACAGGGGCCCTCTACGAGCAGTACTTC
clone_size: .; d_call: .; v_call: TRBV19; j_call: TRBJ2-2; cdr3_aa: CASVLTNTGELFF; cdr3_nt: TGTGCCAGTGTTCTAACGAACACCGGGGAGCTGTTTTTT
clone_size: .; d_call: TRBD1; v_call: TRBV5-1; j_call: TRBJ1-1; cdr3_aa: CASSLAGQGAYMNTEAFF; cdr3_nt: TGCGCCAGCAGCTTGGCCGGACAGGGGGCGTACATGAACACTGAAGCTTTCTTT
clone_size: .; d_call: TRBD2; v_call: TRBV11-2; j_call: TRBJ2-3; cdr3_aa: CASSLGRLAGATDTQYF; cdr3_nt: TGTGCCAGCAGCTTGGGCCGGCTAGCGGGGGCCACAGATACGCAGTATTTT
clone_size: few; d_call: .; v_call: TRBV9; j_call: TRBJ1-6; cdr3_aa: CASSVGGAPNSPLHF; cdr3_nt: TGTGCCAGCAGCGTCGGGGGGGCTCCGAATTCACCCCTCCACTTT